Shown below are 22 T cell receptor beta chains from a single sample sequenced in a study of CD8 T cells in ankylosing spondylitis. Notes on the study in general: Ankylosing spondylitis blood appeared to carry a characteristic TCR beta motif of roughly 8 highly homologous variants.

No cognate antigen is known for these TCRs. TCRdb re-called the 5' RACE reads with MiXCR, one entry per CDR3 protein. Of some 220,000 distinct CDR3 sequences listed, 6% to 8% are singletons. Sequencing used blood, either unsorted or a sorted T cell fraction (not recorded which). Every receptor here comes from a male donor with ankylosing spondylitis.

This clonotype has a count of ten or more. The genes are TRBV6-2 or TRBV6-3 and TRBJ2-5, with TRBD2 identical over 7 bases. CDR3 length equals 16 residues. J lost 1 base, V lost 4 bases, and 9 bases had no gene match. Germline V gives CDR1 MNHEY, CDR2 SVGEGT. The CDR3 loop is CASSSGGQALQETQYF. The CDR3 region has the DNA TGTGCCAGCAGTTCGGGAGGCCAGGCCCTCCAAGAGACCCAGTACTTC.

This clonotype was counted at least ten times. V is TRBV4-2 and J is TRBJ2-7; D is possibly TRBD2 (6 bases). CDR3 length: 15 residues. Germline V gene lookup returns CDR1 LGHNA and CDR2 YNFKEQ. The V end was cut by 0 bases, the J end by 2 bases, with 11 bases between. The CDR3 DNA reads as TGTGCCAGCAGCCAAGATCTGCGGGGAACCTACGAGCAGTACTTC. Translated: CASSQDLRGTYEQYF.

This clonotype was seen ten or more times. CDR3 bases: TGTGCCAGCAGCATTGGGACAGCATATAGCAATCAGCCCCAGCATTTT. Encoded protein: CASSIGTAYSNQPQHF. The V call is TRBV7-2, the J call TRBJ1-5; 7 bases match TRBD1. There are 16 residues in the CDR3. From germline, CDR1 is SGHTA and CDR2 FQGNSA. V shed 5 bases, J shed 0 bases, and the junction held 7 bases outside the gene matches.

This clonotype was observed at least ten times. This sequence joins TRBV18 and TRBJ2-7; TRBD2 might be the D (5 bases). Germline loops: CDR1 KGHSH, CDR2 LQKENI. The CDR3 totals 14 residues. The V gene lost 2 bases and the J gene lost 7 bases, with 15 bases spanning the gap. CDR3 region: CASSPVQRSSEQYF. CDR3 nucleotides: TGTGCCAGCTCACCAGTCCAGCGGTCGAGTGAGCAGTACTTC.

This clonotype was picked up many times. The chain employs TRBV5-1 and TRBJ2-3; D is perhaps TRBD1 (6 bases). Germline V gene lookup returns CDR1 SGHRS and CDR2 YFSETQ. The CDR3 covers 14 residues. The V end lost 4 bases, the J end lost 3 bases, and 12 bases lay between the germline ends. In nucleotides, the CDR3 is TGCGCCAGCAGCCTGGCACAGGGAACAGATACGCAGTATTTT. Its translation: CASSLAQGTDTQYF.

This clonotype was detected ten times or more. This chain connects TRBV11-1 to TRBJ2-4, with no clear D. The germline V and J ends were trimmed by 4 bases and 1 base, with 20 bases remaining between them. Per the germline V gene, CDR1 is SGHAT and CDR2 is FQDESV (reference sequence). This CDR3 has 18 amino acids. CDR3 protein: CASSSRSASLFAKNIQYF. The CDR3, as DNA: TGTGCCAGCAGCTCCAGGTCCGCGTCTCTTTTCGCCAAAAACATTCAGTACTTC.

This clonotype was seen many times. The gene calls are TRBV11-2 and TRBJ2-1, with a weak D call TRBD1 (6 bases). Trimming removed 5 bases from V and 13 bases from J, with 21 bases in between. This CDR3 spans 14 amino acids. The germline V gene encodes CDR1 SGHAT and CDR2 FQNNGV. This CDR3 reads CASSPRTVSEGQFF. In DNA, the CDR3 is TGTGCCAGCAGCCCTAGGACAGTGTCAGAAGGTCAGTTCTTC.

Ten or more counts support this clonotype. This sequence joins TRBV9 and TRBJ1-2, with 8 bases that match TRBD1. CDR3 length equals 14 residues. V shed 4 bases and J 2 bases; nucleotides not matched to a gene: 4. Germline V gene sequence: CDR1 SGDLS, CDR2 YYNGEE. DNA of the CDR3: TGTGCCAGCAGCCGAGACAGGGGAAACTATGGCTACACCTTC. This gives the protein CASSRDRGNYGYTF.

V gene TRBV20-1 combines with J gene TRBJ2-3; D is perhaps TRBD1 (6 bases). This CDR3 is built from 14 residues. Germline V gives CDR1 DFQATT, CDR2 SNEGSKA (reference sequence). V lost 6 bases, J lost 7 bases, and 20 bases lay in between. The CDR3 reads CSAAVPRDIYTQYF. Written as DNA, the CDR3 is TGCAGTGCCGCAGTCCCACGGGACATATATACGCAGTATTTT.

This clonotype was seen at least ten times. The rearrangement joins TRBV7-9 to TRBJ1-4, with 9 positions matching TRBD1. Trimming removed 3 bases from V and 8 bases from J; junction bases left unmatched: 4. This CDR3 comprises 14 residues. Germline CDR1 SEHNR, CDR2 FQNEAQ (reference sequence). CDR3: CASSFWTGDEKLFF. DNA of the CDR3: TGTGCCAGCAGCTTTTGGACAGGGGACGAAAAACTGTTTTTT.

This clonotype was found many times. The chain employs TRBV20-1 and TRBJ2-3; no reliable D call. Germline V gene lookup returns CDR1 DFQATT and CDR2 SNEGSKA (reference sequence). CDR3 length equals 14 residues. V shed 5 bases and J shed 2 bases, with 14 bases lying between them. CDR3 residues: CSAAGGGFTDTQYF. CDR3 bases: TGCAGTGCTGCCGGTGGTGGATTCACAGATACGCAGTATTTT.

This clonotype was found many times. The chain carries TRBV7-2 and TRBJ2-2, with D tentatively TRBD2 (5 bases). Germline CDR1 reads SGHTA; CDR2 reads FQGNSA. The CDR3 is 14 amino acids. V dropped 3 bases and J dropped 3 bases, with 8 bases sitting between them. The CDR3 DNA follows: TGTGCCAGCAGCTTCGGGGAACACACCGGGGAGCTGTTTTTT. This gives the protein CASSFGEHTGELFF.

This clonotype came up many times. The rearrangement uses TRBV5-6 and TRBJ1-2, with a weak D call TRBD1 (6 bases). V lost 0 bases and J lost 3, with 15 bases in between. Germline V gene lookup returns CDR1 SGHDT and CDR2 YYEEEE. The CDR3 covers 16 residues. The DNA of the CDR3 is TGTGCCAGCAGCTTGGTGGGGGGCCCGGCGTACTATGGCTACACCTTC. It is translated as CASSLVGGPAYYGYTF.

The sample holds many counts of this clonotype. The chain couples TRBV6-1 to TRBJ2-1, with D hard to call. Germline V gene data show CDR1 as MNHNS and CDR2 as SASEGT. Trimming took off 1 base at V and 7 bases at J, with 17 bases between the two ends. The CDR3 has 16 residues. The DNA for the CDR3 is TGTGCCAGCAGTGAAGGGTGGTTAGGCGGACGGAATGAGCAGTTCTTC. This sequence encodes CASSEGWLGGRNEQFF.

This clonotype has at least ten counts. Germline and junction disagree at one end, which may indicate a read error. V gene TRBV5-1 combines with J gene TRBJ1-2; D not resolved. The CDR3 spans 16 residues. Looked up from germline, CDR1 is SGHRS and CDR2 is YFSETQ. The CDR3 spells CASSPGEARAKYGYTF. As DNA, the CDR3 is TGCGCCAGCAGCCCCGGCGAGGCTCGGGCTAAGTATGGCTACACCTTC.

This clonotype has ten or more counts. V usage is TRBV6-2 or TRBV6-3 and J usage is TRBJ1-2, with D possibly matching TRBD1 (6 bases). There are 13 residues in the CDR3. Trimming took off 8 bases at V and 4 bases at J, with 14 bases between the two ends. Germline CDR1 MNHEY, CDR2 SVGEGT. The CDR3 here is CASGGTPFYGYTF. CDR3 coding DNA: TGTGCCAGCGGGGGGACACCGTTCTATGGCTACACCTTC.

The chain joins TRBV4-2 to TRBJ1-2; D remains ambiguous. The V end was cut by 0 bases, the J end by 2 bases, with 10 bases between. CDR3 length: 15 residues. The germline gives CDR1 LGHNA, CDR2 YNFKEQ. This CDR3 reads CASSQERFGNYGYTF. The CDR3 DNA reads TGTGCCAGCAGCCAAGAAAGGTTTGGGAACTATGGCTACACCTTC.

This clonotype was seen a few times. This chain uses TRBV4-3 with TRBJ2-3; TRBD1 or TRBD2 may be the D gene (5 bases each). The CDR3 spans 15 residues. CDR1 is LGHNA, CDR2 YSLEER, per germline. V lost 4 bases to trimming and J lost 0 bases, with 11 bases between them. CDR3 amino acids: CASSRPGRSTDTQYF. The CDR3 DNA sequence: TGCGCCAGCAGCCGCCCGGGGCGGAGCACAGATACGCAGTATTTT.

Notes on this clonotype: This clone may be a read error of a much larger clone one base away. The V and J genes are TRBV28 and TRBJ1-1; TRBD1 agrees at 7 bases. The CDR3 is 15 amino acids. Germline V gene lookup returns CDR1 MDHEN and CDR2 SYDVKM. The CDR3 region is CASSFGTDMNTDAFF. Here the CDR3 DNA reads TGTGCCAGCAGTTTCGGGACAGACATGAACACTGACGCTTTCTTT. The variable domain in full, with the rest retrieved from reference TRBV28 and TRBJ1-1, is DVKVTQSSRYLVKRTGEKVFLECVQDMDHENMFWYRQDPGLGLRLIYFSYDVKMKEKGDIPEGYSVSREKKERFSLILESASTNQTSMYLCASSFGTDMNTDAFFGQGTRLTVV.

The chain couples TRBV5-6 to TRBJ2-5; tentatively, D is TRBD1 (7 bases). Germline CDR1 is SGHDT and CDR2 is YYEEEE. The CDR3 has 13 residues. Trimming stripped 4 bases from V and 9 bases from J, with 16 bases between. The CDR3 is CASSPGGKFPQYF. In nucleotides, the CDR3 is TGTGCCAGCAGCCCAGGGGGGAAATTTCCCCAGTACTTC. Variable domain in full (rest from reference TRBV5-6 and TRBJ2-5): DAGVTQSPTHLIKTRGQQVTLRCSPKSGHDTVSWYQQALGQGPQFIFQYYEEEERQRGNFPDRFSGHQFPNYSSELNVNALLLGDSALYLCASSPGGKFPQYFGPGTRLLVL.

This clonotype was observed at least ten times. The chain employs TRBV4-3 and TRBJ2-1; D might be TRBD2 (5 bases). Trimming cost V 4 bases and J 7 bases, with 17 bases left between them. Germline V lookup: CDR1 LGHNA, CDR2 YSLEER. This CDR3 contains 15 residues. In DNA form, the CDR3 reads TGCGCCAGCAGCCTGCAACCGTCCTCGGGGAATGAGCAGTTCTTC. The encoded protein is CASSLQPSSGNEQFF.

This clonotype came up many times. The chain has TRBV6-5 and TRBJ2-7; perhaps D is TRBD1 or TRBD2 (6 bases each). The CDR3 loop spans 12 amino acids. Trimming took off 8 bases at V and 4 bases at J, with 12 bases between the two ends. The germline V gene has CDR1 MNHEY and CDR2 SVGAGI. The DNA of the CDR3 is TGTGCCAGCGGCCCGGGGGCATACGAGCAGTACTTC. It yields the protein CASGPGAYEQYF.